A selection of T cell receptor beta chains follows, all from one sample in a study of T cell repertoires in cytomegalovirus infection. TCRdb used MiXCR to reprocess the reads, holding one entry per CDR3 protein. The data contain 130,000 or so distinct CDR3 sequences, about 6.5% of them singletons. What was sequenced was PBMCs. Every receptor here comes from a human donor in good health (CMV status not recorded). Some clones in this sample may be carry-over from other donors' samples. Both conserved end residues are part of each CDR3. Fields, in order: J gene, V gene, D gene, clone size, CDR3 DNA, CDR3 protein. D genes are given only for firm matches. Clone size is shown for a subset of rows, as once, few, many or a class of expanded clone.

>TRBJ1-2|TRBV20-1|TRBD1|-
TGCAGTGCTAGCCCCGGGACAGGGGAGTTCTATGGCTACACCTTC
CSASPGTGEFYGYTF
>TRBJ1-4|TRBV19|TRBD1|many
TGTGCCAGTAGTCCCGGCCAGGGGGAGGATGAAAAACTGTTTTTT
CASSPGQGEDEKLFF
>TRBJ2-5|TRBV2|TRBD2|-
TGTGCCAGCGGACTAGCTGGAGGAGAGACCCAGTACTTC
CASGLAGGETQYF
>TRBJ2-1|TRBV20-1|TRBD2|many
TGCAGTGCTACCGGGACTAGCGGCTCGGGGGCCTACAATGAGCAGTTCTTC
CSATGTSGSGAYNEQFF
>TRBJ2-7|TRBV7-8|-|few
TGTGCCAGCAGCTTATCAGGCCCGAGCTCCTACGAGCAGTACTTC
CASSLSGPSSYEQYF
>TRBJ2-5|TRBV7-2|-|many
TGTGCCAGCCGCTCCACCAGGCAGGCGGAGACCCAGTACTTC
CASRSTRQAETQYF
>TRBJ2-3|TRBV28|-|many
TGTGCCAGCTCCCTCCCGGACAGTCAAGATACGCAGTATTTT
CASSLPDSQDTQYF
>TRBJ2-7|TRBV7-7|-|many
TGTGCCAGCAGCCTCACAGGGCCCACTTCCGAGCAGTACTTC
CASSLTGPTSEQYF
>TRBJ1-5|TRBV7-9|TRBD1|many
TGTGCCAGCAGCTCTGGACAGGCTTCGGGCCCCCAGCATTTT
CASSSGQASGPQHF
>TRBJ1-1|TRBV20-1|-|-
TGCAGTGCTAGAGATCGGGAGGGTATTGGAGCTTTCTTT
CSARDREGIGAFF
>TRBJ1-4|TRBV6-5|TRBD1|many
TGTGCCAGCAGTTACTCGATGTCCCGACAGGGAGGACCGGAAAAACTGTTTTTT
CASSYSMSRQGGPEKLFF
>TRBJ2-7|TRBV28|TRBD2|many
TGTGCCAGCAGTCCCGCCTTAGGCGGGGGATCCTACGAGCAGTACTTC
CASSPALGGGSYEQYF
>TRBJ1-1|TRBV5-1|-|few
TGCGCCAGCAGCTCCCCCGCAGGGTCGGCGGACACTGAAGCTTTCTTT
CASSSPAGSADTEAFF
>TRBJ1-1|TRBV3-1|-|few
TGTGCCAGCAGCTCCGGGGGCCTCTCGAACACTGAAGCTTTCTTT
CASSSGGLSNTEAFF
>TRBJ2-7|TRBV10-2|-|-
TGCGCCACCGCGGTCCGAAGCTCCTACGAGCAGTACTTC
CATAVRSSYEQYF
>TRBJ2-1|TRBV29-1|TRBD1|many
TGCAGCGTTGGTCCGAGACAGGGTCTGTTCTTC
CSVGPRQGLFF
>TRBJ2-5|TRBV12-3/TRBV12-4|TRBD2|few
TGTGCCAGCAGTTTACTGGCGGGGGGCGTCGAGACCCAGTACTTC
CASSLLAGGVETQYF
>TRBJ2-7|TRBV5-4|TRBD1|many
TGTGCCAGCAGCTTGGACCCGGGACAGGGATACGAGCAGTACTTC
CASSLDPGQGYEQYF
>TRBJ1-4|TRBV9|-|-
TGTGCCAGCAGCGCATATGCAACTAATGAAAAACTGTTTTTT
CASSAYATNEKLFF
>TRBJ2-2|TRBV7-2|TRBD1|many
TGTGCCAGGGACGACGGGACAGGGAACACCGGGGAGCTGTTTTTT
CARDDGTGNTGELFF
>TRBJ2-5|TRBV7-2|-|many
TGTGCCAGCAGCCCTGGAGGCTTGGAGACCCAGTACTTC
CASSPGGLETQYF
>TRBJ1-2|TRBV6-2/TRBV6-3|-|-
TGTGCCAGCAAAGGGACTGCCAACTATGGCTACACCTTC
CASKGTANYGYTF
>TRBJ1-4|TRBV7-2|-|many
TGTGCCAGCAGCTTAGACGGGGCCGCAAATGAAAAACTGTTTTTT
CASSLDGAANEKLFF
>TRBJ2-1|TRBV9|-|-
TGTGCCAGCAGCGCCCTCCGTGGGGGTCTGGATGAGCAGTTCTTC
CASSALRGGLDEQFF
>TRBJ2-2|TRBV6-2/TRBV6-3|TRBD2|few
TGTGCCAGCAGTTACGGGGGAGGAGCGGGGATTCGGGGCACCGGGGAGCTGTTTTTT
CASSYGGGAGIRGTGELFF
>TRBJ1-4|TRBV14|-|-
TGTGCCAGCAGCGAACCGGGACGCCGAAAACTGTTTTTT
CASSEPGRRKLFF
>TRBJ2-7|TRBV12-5|-|-
TGTGCTAGTGGTTTGCCCGCCGACCCCCACCGGAGCTACGAGCAGTACTTC
CASGLPADPHRSYEQYF
>TRBJ1-6|TRBV7-8|TRBD1|-
TGTGCCAGCAGCACCTTCGGGGGACAGGGCAATTCACCCCTCCACTTT
CASSTFGGQGNSPLHF
>TRBJ1-4|TRBV7-2|-|many
TGTGCCAGCAGCTCAACCTCCTCAACTAATGAAAAACTGTTTTTT
CASSSTSSTNEKLFF
>TRBJ2-3|TRBV7-2|TRBD2|many
TGTGCCAGCAGCTTATATCCTAGCGGAACTAGCACAGATACGCAGTATTTT
CASSLYPSGTSTDTQYF
>TRBJ2-2|TRBV4-1|-|-
TGCGCCAGCAGCCGACCTTGGGGGACTCATCTTGCCCCGAACACCGGGGAGCTGTTTTTT
CASSRPWGTHLAPNTGELFF
>TRBJ2-5|TRBV4-3|-|many
TGCGCCAGCAGCCAAGATACTAGCAAAGAGACCCAGTACTTC
CASSQDTSKETQYF
>TRBJ1-1|TRBV5-1|-|few
TGCGCCAGCAGCTCTGGGGGGGGATCCGGGGGCACTGAAGCTTTCTTT
CASSSGGGSGGTEAFF
>TRBJ2-5|TRBV7-9|-|few
TGTGCCAGCAGCTTCCAGGCGGGGAAGGAAGAGACCCAGTACTTC
CASSFQAGKEETQYF
>TRBJ2-2|TRBV12-3/TRBV12-4|-|many
TGTGCCAGCAGGGCCCCAGGGGGACTAACCGGGGAGCTGTTTTTT
CASRAPGGLTGELFF
>TRBJ2-3|TRBV2|TRBD2|-
TGTGCCAGCAGGGGGACTAGAGATACGCAGTATTTT
CASRGTRDTQYF
>TRBJ1-5|TRBV28|TRBD1|few
TGTGCCAGCAGTTCTTCCGGCGGACAGGCAAATCAGCCCCAGCATTTT
CASSSSGGQANQPQHF